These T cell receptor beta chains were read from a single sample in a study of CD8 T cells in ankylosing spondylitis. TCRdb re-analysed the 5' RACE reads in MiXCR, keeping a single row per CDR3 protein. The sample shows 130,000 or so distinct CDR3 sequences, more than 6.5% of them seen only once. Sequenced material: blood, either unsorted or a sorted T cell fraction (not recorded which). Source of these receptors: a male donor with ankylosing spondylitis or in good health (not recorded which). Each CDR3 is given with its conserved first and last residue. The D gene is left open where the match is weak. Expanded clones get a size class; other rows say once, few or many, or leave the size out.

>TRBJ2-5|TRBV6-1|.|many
TGTGCCAGCAGGGGACACATCCAAGAGACCCAGTACTTC
CASRGHIQETQYF
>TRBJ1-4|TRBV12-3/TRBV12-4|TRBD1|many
TGTGCCAGCAGTTTCGGGACAGGACCAAATGAAAAACTGTTTTTT
CASSFGTGPNEKLFF
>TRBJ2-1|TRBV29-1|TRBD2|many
TGCAGCGTTGAAGGAGCGGGAGGGCCCTCCTACAATGAGCAGTTCTTC
CSVEGAGGPSYNEQFF
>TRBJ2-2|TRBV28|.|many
TGTGCCAGCACCTCGGTGGCACGGGCCACCGGGGAGCTGTTTTTT
CASTSVARATGELFF
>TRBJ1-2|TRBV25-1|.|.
TGTGCCAGCAGTGAATATAAGACGGGGGGAGGCTACACCTTC
CASSEYKTGGGYTF
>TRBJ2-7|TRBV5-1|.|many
TGCGCCAGCAGCTTGGCTAGCGCTACCTACGAGCAGTACTTC
CASSLASATYEQYF
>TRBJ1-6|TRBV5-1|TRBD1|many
TGCGCCAGCAGCCCTCAAGGGACAGGATCTACCGGTTCACCCCTCCACTTT
CASSPQGTGSTGSPLHF
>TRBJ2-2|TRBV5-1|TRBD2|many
TGCGCCAGCAGCGTGGGACTAGCGGGAGAAACCGGGGAGCTGTTTTTT
CASSVGLAGETGELFF
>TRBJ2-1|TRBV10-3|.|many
TGTGCCATCAGTGATGGTGGGCCTGACAATGAGCAGTTCTTC
CAISDGGPDNEQFF
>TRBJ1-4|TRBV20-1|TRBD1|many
TGCAGTGCTAGCACAGGGGATTCAACTAATGAAAAACTGTTTTTT
CSASTGDSTNEKLFF
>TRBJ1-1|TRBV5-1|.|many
TGCGCCAGCAGCTTGGGCGGGGGTTCCATGAACACTGAAGCTTTCTTT
CASSLGGGSMNTEAFF
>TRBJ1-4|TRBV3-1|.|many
TGTGCCAGCAGCTTTCGGGGTGAAAAACTGTTTTTT
CASSFRGEKLFF
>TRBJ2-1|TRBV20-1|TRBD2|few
TGCAGTGCTAGTCGTCGCGGGAGGTACAATGAGCAGTTCTTC
CSASRRGRYNEQFF
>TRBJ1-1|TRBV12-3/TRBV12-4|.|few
TGTGCCAGCAACCCGGGACACCAGAACACTGAAGCTTTCTTT
CASNPGHQNTEAFF
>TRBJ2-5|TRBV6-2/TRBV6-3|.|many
TGTGCCAGCACCCAGACTAGGCTCGAGACCCAGTACTTC
CASTQTRLETQYF
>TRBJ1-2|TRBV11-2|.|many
TGTGCCAGCAGCCCCAGTGTGGGTAACTATGGCTACACCTTC
CASSPSVGNYGYTF
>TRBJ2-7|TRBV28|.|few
TGTGCCAGCAGTTTGGCCCCCCTGTCCGGGACAAGACGATACGAGCAGTACTTC
CASSLAPLSGTRRYEQYF
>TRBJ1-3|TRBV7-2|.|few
TGTGCCAGCAGCCGGAGGGGGGACTCTGGAAACACCATATATTTT
CASSRRGDSGNTIYF
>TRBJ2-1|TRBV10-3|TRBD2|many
TGTGCCATCAGGACTACTAGCGGGGGGGACAATGAGCAGTTCTTC
CAIRTTSGGDNEQFF
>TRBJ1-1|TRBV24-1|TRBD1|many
TGTGCCACCAGGGGGACAGGGATGAACACTGAAGCTTTCTTT
CATRGTGMNTEAFF
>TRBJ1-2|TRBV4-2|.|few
TGTGCCAGCACCCTTGGGGGGCCGGAGGGGGGCTACACCTTC
CASTLGGPEGGYTF
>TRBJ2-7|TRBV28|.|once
TGTGCCAGCAGTTCGGAACCGGACGAGCAGTACTTC
CASSSEPDEQYF
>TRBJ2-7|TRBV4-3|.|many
TGCGCCAGCAGCCAAGGACAGCACTACGAGCAGTACTTC
CASSQGQHYEQYF
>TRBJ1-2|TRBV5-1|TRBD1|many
TGCGCCAGCAGCAAGGCCGGGACAGGGGCCTATGGCTACACCTTC
CASSKAGTGAYGYTF
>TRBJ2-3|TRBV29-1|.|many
TGCAGCGTTGTGTCGGATCGGGAGTGGCCAGATACGCAGTATTTT
CSVVSDREWPDTQYF
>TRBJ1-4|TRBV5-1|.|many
TGCGCCAGCAGCTTGGGATGGACGGGGAATGAAAAACTGTTTTTT
CASSLGWTGNEKLFF
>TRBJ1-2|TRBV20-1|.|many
TGCAGTGCCCCACATCAGGGGAACTATGGCTACACCTTC
CSAPHQGNYGYTF